The 32 T cell receptor beta chains below all came from one sample that was sequenced in a study of identifying expanded T cells in peripheral blood. Only in-frame clones appear in the TCRdb table, and some are missing; sequencing was by immunoSEQ multiplex PCR. The sample includes about 90,000 clones, about 90% of them seen just once. The source material was blood. Receptors were obtained from a person between 18 and 69 years old in good health.

This rearrangement joins TRBV12-5 to TRBJ2-1; TRBD2 matches at 12 bases. With V trimmed by 1 base and J by 5 bases, 6 bases remained unmatched. Germline V gives CDR1 LGHNT, CDR2 FRNRAP. This CDR3 region has 17 residues. The CDR3, as DNA: TGTGCTAGTGGTTTGGGCTCCCTAGCGGGGGGGCACAATGAGCAGTTCTTC. Protein: CASGLGSLAGGHNEQFF.

This clone was detected only once. V and J are TRBV6-5 and TRBJ1-6; D remains unclear. Trimming cost V 3 bases and J 8 bases, with 14 bases left between them. Germline V gene sequence: CDR1 MNHEY, CDR2 SVGAGI. CDR3 length equals 15 residues. CDR3 sequence reads: CASSYDSTEHSPLHF. CDR3 nucleotide sequence: TGTGCCAGCAGTTATGATTCTACGGAACATTCACCCCTCCACTTT.

This clone occurred a few times. The J gene is TRBJ1-6, the V gene TRBV30; no definite D call. The CDR3 is 15 amino acids. V was shortened by 0 bases and J by 9 bases, with 15 bases between the two germline ends. Germline V gene data show CDR1 as GTSNPN and CDR2 as SVGIG (reference sequence). The CDR3 region is CAWSVSTASGSPLHF. CDR3 nucleotide sequence: TGTGCCTGGAGTGTTTCCACGGCGTCCGGTTCACCCCTCCACTTT.

The chain uses TRBV9 and TRBJ1-5; no clear D. The germline gives CDR1 SGDLS, CDR2 YYNGEE. The germline V and J ends were trimmed by 3 bases and 6 bases, with 10 bases remaining between them. CDR3 length equals 13 residues. This CDR3 is CASSEGWRQPQHF. For the CDR3, the DNA is TGTGCCAGCAGCGAGGGCTGGCGTCAGCCCCAGCATTTT.

V and J are TRBV9 and TRBJ2-2; 10 nucleotides match TRBD1. The CDR3 is 16 residues long. With V trimmed by 5 bases and J by 6 bases, 10 bases remained unmatched. From germline, CDR1 is SGDLS and CDR2 YYNGEE. This chain's CDR3 is CASRGTGQGFAGELFF. CDR3 nucleotides: TGTGCCAGCAGAGGAACGGGACAGGGGTTCGCCGGGGAGCTGTTTTTT.

V usage is TRBV7-3 and J usage is TRBJ2-1; D may be TRBD2 (7 bases). The CDR3 is made up of 14 amino acids. The V end was cut by 3 bases, the J end by 2 bases, with 8 bases between. CDR1 is SGHTA and CDR2 is FQGTGA in the germline V gene. The CDR3 DNA follows: TGTGCCAGCAGCTTCGGGGGGCCCTACAATGAGCAGTTCTTC. Encoded protein: CASSFGGPYNEQFF. Drawing the rest from reference TRBV7-3 and TRBJ2-1, the complete variable domain is GAGVSQTPSNKVTEKGKYVELRCDPISGHTALYWYRQSLGQGPEFLIYFQGTGAADDSGLPNDRFFAVRPEGSVSTLKIQRTERGDSAVYLCASSFGGPYNEQFFGPGTRLTVL.

The chain recombines TRBV5-1 with TRBJ1-1, with D uncertain. The germline gives CDR1 SGHRS, CDR2 YFSETQ. V lost 0 bases and J 7 bases, leaving 4 bases between the germline ends. The CDR3 sequence is 11 residues long. Written as DNA, the CDR3 is TGCGCCAGCAGCTTGGACGGTGAAGCTTTCTTT. It codes for CASSLDGEAFF.

The chain uses TRBV2 and TRBJ1-2; 8 nucleotides match TRBD1. With V trimmed by 6 bases and J by 10 bases, 10 bases remained unmatched. The CDR3 runs to 13 residues. The germline CDR1 and CDR2 sequences are SNHLY and FYNNEI. Here the CDR3 DNA reads TGTGCCAGCAGAGGGGACAGGACCAATTTCTACACCTTC. Residues: CASRGDRTNFYTF.

The chain is built from TRBV11-1 and TRBJ1-1, with TRBD1 matching over 8 bases. Per germline, CDR1 SGHAT and CDR2 FQDESV (reference sequence). Unmatched junction bases numbered 12, after V lost 5 bases and J lost 4 bases. The CDR3 consists of 16 residues. In DNA form, the CDR3 reads TGTGCCAGCAGCGACTTGGGGGCAGGGGGCCCCACTGAAGCTTTCTTT. Amino acids: CASSDLGAGGPTEAFF.

As DNA, the CDR3 is TGTGCCAGCAGCCCCCACTTGAACACTGAAGCTTTCTTT. Protein: CASSPHLNTEAFF. This sequence joins TRBV7-2 and TRBJ1-1; D is uncertain. The length of the CDR3 is 13 residues. In germline, CDR1 is SGHTA, CDR2 FQGNSA. V was trimmed by 5 bases and J by 0 bases, leaving 7 bases between them.

The chain recombines TRBV2 with TRBJ2-5; 8 positions match TRBD1. Germline lookup yields CDR1 SNHLY and CDR2 FYNNEI. J lost 2 bases, V lost 6 bases, and 8 bases had no gene match. The CDR3 runs to 15 residues. The CDR3 region is CASRRSRTGQETQYF. In nucleotides, the CDR3 is TGTGCCAGCAGACGGTCGAGGACAGGGCAAGAGACCCAGTACTTC.

The chain joins TRBV2 to TRBJ1-2; TRBD1 agrees at 9 bases. V shed 3 bases, J shed 2 bases, and the junction held 13 bases outside the gene matches. The CDR3 consists of 18 residues. The germline V gene encodes CDR1 SNHLY and CDR2 FYNNEI. In DNA form, the CDR3 reads TGTGCCAGCAGTGATCCGGGACAGGGCACTATCCTCAACTATGGCTACACCTTC. It codes for CASSDPGQGTILNYGYTF.

CDR3 sequence reads: CASSFWGASDTGELFF. The CDR3 DNA is TGTGCCAGCAGTTTCTGGGGGGCGAGCGACACCGGGGAGCTGTTTTTT. The chain uses TRBV28 and TRBJ2-2, with D perhaps matching TRBD1 or TRBD2 (6 bases each). Trimming stripped 3 bases from V and 3 bases from J, with 14 bases between. Germline lookup yields CDR1 MDHEN and CDR2 SYDVKM. This CDR3 region has 16 residues.

V is TRBV4-3 and J is TRBJ1-1, with D unclear. CDR3 length equals 15 residues. V lost 1 base and J lost 7, with 16 bases in between. The V gene's germline CDR1 is LGHNA and CDR2 YSLEER. The CDR3 DNA reads TGCGCCAGCAGCCAAGGGGAAAGAAACCCCCATGAAGCTTTCTTT. Its protein is CASSQGERNPHEAFF.

The J gene is TRBJ2-7, the V gene TRBV9; 7 positions agree with TRBD2. CDR3 length: 14 amino acids. J was trimmed by 5 bases and V by 0 bases; bases with no gene match: 5. The V gene's germline CDR1 is SGDLS and CDR2 YYNGEE. The CDR3 bases are TGTGCCAGCAGCGTAGTGGGAGGGAACGACGAGCAGTACTTC. Translating it yields CASSVVGGNDEQYF.

The V gene is TRBV7-8, the J gene TRBJ1-5; unclear D gene. The CDR3 is 17 residues long. V was shortened by 7 bases and J by 2 bases, with 21 bases between the two germline ends. Germline values: CDR1 SGHVS, CDR2 FQNEAQ. This CDR3 is CASILDRWVGGNQPQHF. DNA of the CDR3: TGTGCCAGCATCCTAGATCGGTGGGTCGGAGGCAATCAGCCCCAGCATTTT.

The CDR3 loop reads CASSGAAGPNSGNTIYF. The CDR3 DNA sequence: TGTGCCAGCAGCGGAGCGGCGGGACCTAATTCTGGAAACACCATATATTTT. The chain recombines TRBV9 with TRBJ1-3; D perhaps matches TRBD1 (5 bases). CDR1 SGDLS and CDR2 YYNGEE come from the germline V gene. CDR3 length equals 17 residues. Trimming removed 3 bases at V and 1 base at J, with 17 bases between.

The rearrangement joins TRBV9 to TRBJ1-1; D uncertain. CDR1 is SGDLS and CDR2 is YYNGEE in the germline V gene. There are 14 residues in the CDR3. With 3 bases removed from V and 5 bases from J, the gap between germline ends came to 14 bases. The CDR3 loop reads CASSATVLRTEAFF. CDR3 sequence (DNA): TGTGCCAGCAGCGCTACCGTGCTAAGGACTGAAGCTTTCTTT. Full variable domain (outside the CDR3, taken from reference TRBV9 and TRBJ1-1): DSGVTQTPKHLITATGQRVTLRCSPRSGDLSVYWYQQSLDQGLQFLIQYYNGEERAKGNILERFSAQQFPDLHSELNLSSLELGDSALYFCASSATVLRTEAFFGQGTRLTVV.

CDR3 nucleotides: TGTGCCAGCAGCATCAGGGGGTATAATTCACCCCTCCACTTT. The encoded protein is CASSIRGYNSPLHF. This sequence joins TRBV5-4 and TRBJ1-6, with 7 nucleotides matching TRBD1. V was clipped by 4 bases and J by 4 bases; unmatched bases: 2. The CDR3 covers 14 residues. The V gene's germline CDR1 is SGHNT and CDR2 YYREEE (reference sequence).

This clone was picked up one time. This chain links TRBV11-2 with TRBJ1-6; D is uncertain. Germline lookup yields CDR1 SGHAT and CDR2 FQNNGV. Trimming cost V 0 bases and J 7 bases, with 4 bases left between them. The CDR3 totals 13 residues. The CDR3 nucleotides read TGTGCCAGCAGCTTAGATAGGAATTCACCCCTCCACTTT. Amino acid sequence: CASSLDRNSPLHF.

This chain connects TRBV6-5 to TRBJ2-7, with D unresolved. Germline CDR1 reads MNHEY; CDR2 reads SVGAGI. V shed 2 bases and J shed 10 bases, with 9 bases lying between them. The CDR3 contains 11 residues. CDR3 residues: CASSYRAIQYF. As DNA, the CDR3 is TGTGCCAGCAGTTACAGGGCGATTCAGTACTTC.

The rearrangement uses TRBV4-1 and TRBJ2-7; D is unclear. The CDR3 sequence is 14 residues long. In germline, CDR1 is MGHRA, CDR2 YSYEKL. Trimming cost V 4 bases and J 3 bases, with 13 bases left between them. CDR3 nucleotide sequence: TGCGCCAGCAGCCCCGGGTTCCGACTCTACGAGCAGTACTTC. Encoded protein: CASSPGFRLYEQYF.

This rearrangement joins TRBV20-1 to TRBJ1-1; D gene uncertain. There are 11 residues in the CDR3. CDR1 and CDR2 (germline): DFQATT, SNEGSKA (reference sequence). V shed 4 bases and J shed 10 bases, with 13 bases lying between them. CDR3 DNA: TGCAGTGCTAATTCCATTCCCGTAGCTTTCTTT. As protein: CSANSIPVAFF.

This clone turned up a few times. This chain uses TRBV7-6 with TRBJ2-1; maybe TRBD2 (6 bases). The CDR3 is made up of 15 amino acids. The ends were cut back, 7 bases at V and 5 bases at J, with 18 bases in the middle. CDR1 and CDR2 (germline): SGHVS, FNYEAQ. The CDR3 nucleotides read TGTGCCAGCAAAGGGGAGGTGTGGGGAAACAATGAGCAGTTCTTC. This translates into CASKGEVWGNNEQFF. Together with reference TRBV7-6 and TRBJ2-1, the CDR3 gives the full variable domain: GAGVSQSPRYKVTKRGQDVALRCDPISGHVSLYWYRQALGQGPEFLTYFNYEAQQDKSGLPNDRFSAERPEGSISTLTIQRTEQRDSAMYRCASKGEVWGNNEQFFGPGTRLTVL.

In its sample, this clone was seen once. The V and J genes are TRBV11-3 and TRBJ1-1; 7 bases line up with TRBD1. J lost 4 bases, V lost 5 bases, and 10 bases had no gene match. In germline, CDR1 is SGHNT, CDR2 YENEEA. The CDR3 is made up of 15 amino acids. The CDR3 nucleotides are TGTGCCAGCAGCCTTTCACAGGGGATGGGCACTGAAGCTTTCTTT. Protein sequence: CASSLSQGMGTEAFF.

This clone was picked up a small number of times. This chain links TRBV12-5 with TRBJ2-7, with a possible D match to TRBD1 (5 bases). Looked up from germline, CDR1 is LGHNT and CDR2 is FRNRAP. Trimming removed 1 base at V and 5 bases at J, with 12 bases between. CDR3 length: 14 residues. CDR3 loop: CASGLGSGSDEQYF. The CDR3 DNA reads TGTGCTAGTGGTTTGGGTTCAGGGTCCGACGAGCAGTACTTC.

The chain is built from TRBV2 and TRBJ1-5, with TRBD1 matching 8 bases. The CDR3 runs 13 residues. Per germline, CDR1 SNHLY and CDR2 FYNNEI. Trimming cost V 7 bases and J 3 bases; bases outside gene matches: 2. The CDR3 reads CASKGQVNQPQHF. Here the CDR3 DNA reads TGTGCCAGCAAGGGACAGGTCAATCAGCCCCAGCATTTT.

In this sample, this clone turned up once. This rearrangement joins TRBV6-5 to TRBJ2-7; D may correspond to TRBD1 or TRBD2 (5 bases each). Looked up from germline, CDR1 is MNHEY and CDR2 is SVGAGI. The CDR3 is made up of 14 amino acids. With 2 bases removed from V and 3 bases from J, the gap between germline ends came to 11 bases. The CDR3 coding sequence is TGTGCCAGCAGTTACGGTGGGACGATCTACGAGCAGTACTTC. Its protein product is CASSYGGTIYEQYF.

V usage is TRBV18 and J usage is TRBJ1-6, with TRBD1 as a possible D gene (6 bases). The V end lost 1 base, the J end lost 6 bases, and 10 bases lay between the germline ends. The CDR3 totals 15 residues. The germline gives CDR1 KGHSH, CDR2 LQKENI. CDR3 sequence: CASSPRQGFNSPLHF. CDR3 coding DNA: TGTGCCAGCTCACCACGCCAGGGGTTTAATTCACCCCTCCACTTT. The whole variable domain, remainder taken from reference TRBV18 and TRBJ1-6, is NAGVMQNPRHLVRRRGQEARLRCSPMKGHSHVYWYRQLPEEGLKFMVYLQKENIIDESGMPKERFSAEFPKEGPSILRIQQVVRGDSAAYFCASSPRQGFNSPLHFGNGTRLTVT.

This clone was found once. As DNA, the CDR3 is TGCGCCAGCAGCCAAGATCTCAGCTACACCTTCTACGAGCAGTACTTC. Translation gives CASSQDLSYTFYEQYF. The chain employs TRBV4-3 and TRBJ2-7; D is undetermined. Germline loops: CDR1 LGHNA, CDR2 YSLEER. V lost 0 bases and J 3 bases, leaving 15 bases between the germline ends. This CDR3 region has 16 residues.

The chain combines TRBV29-1 with TRBJ2-3, with a tentative D call TRBD2 (7 bases). The CDR3 extends over 14 amino acids. Germline V gives CDR1 SQVTM, CDR2 ANQGSEA. Deletions cut 7 bases from V and 1 base from J, with 15 bases between. In DNA, the CDR3 is TGCAGCGGGGCTCGGGGGGCCGGCACAGATACGCAGTATTTT. This translates into CSGARGAGTDTQYF.

The V gene is TRBV6-5, the J gene TRBJ1-1; D uncertain. CDR1 is MNHEY and CDR2 is SVGAGI in the germline V gene. The ends were cut back, 7 bases at V and 8 bases at J, with 11 bases in the middle. CDR3 length equals 11 residues. The CDR3: CASILGLEAFF. The CDR3 DNA is TGTGCCAGCATCCTGGGCCTGGAAGCTTTCTTT.